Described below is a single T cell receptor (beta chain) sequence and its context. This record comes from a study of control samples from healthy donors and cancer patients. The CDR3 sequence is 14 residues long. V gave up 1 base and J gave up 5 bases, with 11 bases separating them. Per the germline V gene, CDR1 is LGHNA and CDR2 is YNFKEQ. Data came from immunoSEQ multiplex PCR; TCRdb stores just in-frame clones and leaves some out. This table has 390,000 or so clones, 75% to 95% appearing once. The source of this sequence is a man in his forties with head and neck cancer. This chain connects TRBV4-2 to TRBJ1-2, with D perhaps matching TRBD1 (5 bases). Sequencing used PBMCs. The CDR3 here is CASSQGSGDYGYTF. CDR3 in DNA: TGTGCCAGCAGCCAAGGGTCGGGGGATTATGGCTACACCTTC.